This T cell receptor (beta chain) was identified in a study of T cells after yellow fever vaccination. About the study: Libraries from low-cell-number fractions were prepared with the SMART-Seq v4 Ultra Low Input RNA kit.

This clonotype was counted at least ten times. Its specificity is not known. Study results and limitations: Most primary-vaccination clones recurred post-booster (roughly 96% CD4, about 87% CD8).

5'RACE template switching generated TCR cDNA, adding a universal primer site and UMIs. MiXCR, applied by TCRdb to the 5' RACE reads, yields one record per CDR3 protein. The table shows 250,000 or so distinct CDR3 sequences, with about 7% occurring only once. This TCR was recovered from a man aged 25-45 years who received the YFV17D yellow fever vaccine. The sequences come from CD4+ T cells sorted from PBMCs, collected on the day of the yellow fever booster vaccination.

As DNA, the CDR3 is TGTGCCAGCAGCTCCGCCGTTTGGGATGAGCAGTTCTTC. Translation gives CASSSAVWDEQFF. The V gene is TRBV11-3, the J gene TRBJ2-1; D not resolved. V gave up 4 bases and J gave up 8 bases, with 12 bases separating them. This CDR3 has 13 residues. Germline V gene sequence: CDR1 SGHNT, CDR2 YENEEA.